The source of this T cell receptor beta chain is a study of spatial heterogeneity in lung cancer (dated by TCRdb to about 2019). A note on the overall study: Beta-chain transcripts were consistently detected in greater numbers than alpha-chain transcripts, which likely reflects a higher abundance of beta-chain transcripts. In the raw uncorrected reads, each unique combination of TCR and UMI appeared more than ten times on average. The study quantitatively compared TCR alpha and beta repertoires across multiple tumor regions, matched nontumor lung and blood in non-small cell lung cancer. Nonsynonymous mutation counts, determined by whole-exome sequencing of tumor tissue, were related to TCR repertoire features. Both alpha and beta chains were TCR-sequenced in a few hundred tumor regions, about 64 matched nontumor lung samples and some 56 PBMC samples obtained at surgery. On the study overall, not on this receptor specifically: Additional single-cell paired TCR alpha and beta sequencing was considered necessary to confirm, at a functional level, the hypothesis that regional TCRs recognize regional mutations. Ubiquitous expanded tumor TCRs were found in blood more often at tumor resection than at routine follow-up.

Libraries were made using 5' RACE. Sequencing relied on a NextSeq 500. The TCR library protocol attached a unique molecular identifier to each TCR cDNA molecule to allow correction of PCR and sequencing errors. Turning to the authors' computational methods: TCR identification, UMI-based error correction and CDR3 extraction were all carried out with Decombinator tools. Expanded TCRs were defined as those above a frequency of 2 per 1,000, corresponding to the top 1% of the tumor frequency distribution. Renyi diversity was computed with the R vegan package after each repertoire had been subsampled 100 times to 5,000 TCRs. CDR3 similarity networks were built from amino acid triplet string-kernel similarity, connecting CDR3s with pairwise similarity above 0.82. Clones were called with MiXCR by TCRdb after fastp trimmed the public reads at Q25, and only in-frame beta chains were retained. Entries are consolidated by CDR3 protein sequence, retaining the most common genes and DNA. Clone size and V and J calls follow TCRdb, not the original study. The sample has under 7,500 distinct CDR3 sequences on record, 6.5% to 7.5% of them singletons. Under 80% of the sample is taken by the ten largest.

The time point label for this specimen denotes: sample taken at primary tumor resection. Donors were some 70 patients with early-stage, untreated non-small cell lung cancer from the lung TRACERx cohort. Whole RNA extracted from tumor and nontumor lung tissue, or from cryopreserved PBMC samples, was used for TCR sequencing without cell sorting. Only patients with enough RNA available from two or more tumor regions were chosen for TCR sequencing. CDR1 is given as SGDLS and CDR2 as YYNGEE, both from the germline V gene. From cysteine to phenylalanine, the CDR3 is 13 amino acids long. The entry retains the CDR3 DNA only, 39 bases that are in frame from base 1. Relative to germline, V is missing 4 bases and J is missing 7 bases, with 4 bases of the junction outside any gene match. This clonotype has more than one count but fewer than ten. This clone's antigen is unknown. Base qualities are not recorded, but no much larger clone differs from it by a single base.

This receptor chain uses TRBV9 and TRBJ1-4; 7 central nucleotides agree with TRBD1. The clonotype originates from a male donor with early-stage non-small cell lung cancer. The source was PBMCs, collected at surgery. The nucleotides are TGTGCCAGCAGCCCACAGGGGCGTGAAAAACTGTTTTTT. Translated, this gives CASSPQGREKLFF.